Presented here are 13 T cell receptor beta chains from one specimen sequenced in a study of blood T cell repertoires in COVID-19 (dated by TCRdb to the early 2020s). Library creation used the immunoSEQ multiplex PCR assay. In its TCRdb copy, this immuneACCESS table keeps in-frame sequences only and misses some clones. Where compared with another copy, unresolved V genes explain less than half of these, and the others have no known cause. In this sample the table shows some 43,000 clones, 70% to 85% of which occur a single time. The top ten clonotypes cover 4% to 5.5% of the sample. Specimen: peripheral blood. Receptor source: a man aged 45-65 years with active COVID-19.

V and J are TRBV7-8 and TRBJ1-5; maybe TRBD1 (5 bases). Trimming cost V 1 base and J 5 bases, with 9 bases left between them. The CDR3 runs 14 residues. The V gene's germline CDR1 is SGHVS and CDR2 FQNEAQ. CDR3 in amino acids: CASSLGAGYQPQHF. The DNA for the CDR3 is TGTGCCAGCAGCTTAGGGGCAGGGTATCAGCCCCAGCATTTT. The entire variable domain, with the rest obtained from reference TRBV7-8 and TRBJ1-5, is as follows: GAGVSQSPRYKVAKRGQDVALRCDPISGHVSLFWYQQALGQGPEFLTYFQNEAQLDKSGLPSDRFFAERPEGSVSTLKIQRTQQEDSAVYLCASSLGAGYQPQHFGDGTRLSIL.

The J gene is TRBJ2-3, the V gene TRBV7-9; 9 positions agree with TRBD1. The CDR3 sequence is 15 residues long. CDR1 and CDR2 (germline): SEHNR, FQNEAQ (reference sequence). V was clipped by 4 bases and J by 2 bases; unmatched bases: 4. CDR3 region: CASSSGQGITDTQYF. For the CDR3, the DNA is TGTGCCAGCAGCTCGGGACAGGGCATCACAGATACGCAGTATTTT.

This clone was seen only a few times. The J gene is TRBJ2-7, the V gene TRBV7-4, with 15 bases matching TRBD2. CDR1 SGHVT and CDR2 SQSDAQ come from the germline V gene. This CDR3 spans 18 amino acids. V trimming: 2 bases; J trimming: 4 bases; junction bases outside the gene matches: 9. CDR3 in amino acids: CASSLPLGLAGGQYEQYF. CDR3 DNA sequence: TGTGCCAGCAGCTTACCCCTGGGACTAGCGGGGGGCCAGTACGAGCAGTACTTC.

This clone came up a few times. The CDR3 sequence is CASSLAGGPSYEQYF. CDR3 in DNA: TGTGCCAGCAGCCTAGCGGGGGGGCCTTCCTACGAGCAGTACTTC. This chain uses TRBV6-5 with TRBJ2-7; 12 bases fit TRBD2. V was pared by 6 bases and J by 1 base, with 4 bases of the junction left unmatched. CDR1 is MNHEY, CDR2 SVGAGI, per germline. The CDR3 extends over 15 amino acids.

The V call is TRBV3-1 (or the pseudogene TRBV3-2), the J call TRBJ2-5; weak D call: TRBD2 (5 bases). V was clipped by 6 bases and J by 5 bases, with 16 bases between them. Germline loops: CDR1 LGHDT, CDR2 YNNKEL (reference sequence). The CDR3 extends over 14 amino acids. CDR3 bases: TGTGCCAGCAGTCACAGAGGGTTAGGGGAGACCCAGTACTTC. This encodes CASSHRGLGETQYF.

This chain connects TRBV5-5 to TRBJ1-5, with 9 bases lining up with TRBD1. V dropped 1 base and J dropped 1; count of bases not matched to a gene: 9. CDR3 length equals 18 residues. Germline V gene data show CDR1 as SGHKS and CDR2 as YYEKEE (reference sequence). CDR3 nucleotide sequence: TGTGCCAGCAGCTTGTGGACAGGGGTTGGGAGGAGCAATCAGCCCCAGCATTTT. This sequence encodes CASSLWTGVGRSNQPQHF.

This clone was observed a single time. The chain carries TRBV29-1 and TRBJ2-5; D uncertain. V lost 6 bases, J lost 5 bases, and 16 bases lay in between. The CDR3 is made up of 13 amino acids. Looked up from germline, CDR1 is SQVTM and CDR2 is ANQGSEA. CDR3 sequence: CSVTGLSLETQYF. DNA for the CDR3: TGCAGCGTCACCGGCCTTAGCTTGGAGACCCAGTACTTC.

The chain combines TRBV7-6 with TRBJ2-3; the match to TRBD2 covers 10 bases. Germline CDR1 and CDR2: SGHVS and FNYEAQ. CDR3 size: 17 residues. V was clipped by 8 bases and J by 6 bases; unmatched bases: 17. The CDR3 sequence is CASGALASGGYGDTQYF. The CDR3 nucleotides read TGTGCCAGCGGAGCTTTGGCTAGCGGGGGCTACGGGGATACGCAGTATTTT.

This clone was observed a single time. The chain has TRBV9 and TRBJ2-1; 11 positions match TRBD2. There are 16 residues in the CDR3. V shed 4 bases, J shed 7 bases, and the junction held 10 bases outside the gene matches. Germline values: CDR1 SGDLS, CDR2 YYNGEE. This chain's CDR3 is CASSPRLAGLQNEQFF. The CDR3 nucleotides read TGTGCCAGCAGCCCTCGACTAGCGGGGCTCCAGAATGAGCAGTTCTTC.

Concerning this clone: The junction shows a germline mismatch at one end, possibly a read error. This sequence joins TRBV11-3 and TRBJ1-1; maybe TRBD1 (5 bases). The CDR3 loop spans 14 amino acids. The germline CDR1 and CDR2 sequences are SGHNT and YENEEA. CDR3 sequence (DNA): TGTGCCAGCAGCTTGCAGGGAATGAATACTGAAGCTTTCTTT. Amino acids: CASSLQGMNTEAFF. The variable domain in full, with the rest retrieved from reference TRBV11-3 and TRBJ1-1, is EAGVVQSPRYKIIEKKQPVAFWCNPISGHNTLYWYLQNLGQGPELLIRYENEEAVDDSQLPKDRFSAERLKGVDSTLKIQPAELGDSAVYLCASSLQGMNTEAFFGQGTRLTVV.

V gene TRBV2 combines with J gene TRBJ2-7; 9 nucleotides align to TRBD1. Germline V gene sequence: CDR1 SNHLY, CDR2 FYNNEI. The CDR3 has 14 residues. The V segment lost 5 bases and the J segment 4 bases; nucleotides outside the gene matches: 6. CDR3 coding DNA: TGTGCCAGCAGTTCCGGGACAGGGTATTACGAGCAGTACTTC. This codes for CASSSGTGYYEQYF.

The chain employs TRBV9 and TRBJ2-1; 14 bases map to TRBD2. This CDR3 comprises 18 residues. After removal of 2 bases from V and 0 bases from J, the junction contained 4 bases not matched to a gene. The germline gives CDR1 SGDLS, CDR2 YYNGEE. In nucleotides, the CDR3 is TGTGCCAGCAGCGTTCGACTAGCGGGGGGGAGCTCCTACAATGAGCAGTTCTTC. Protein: CASSVRLAGGSSYNEQFF.

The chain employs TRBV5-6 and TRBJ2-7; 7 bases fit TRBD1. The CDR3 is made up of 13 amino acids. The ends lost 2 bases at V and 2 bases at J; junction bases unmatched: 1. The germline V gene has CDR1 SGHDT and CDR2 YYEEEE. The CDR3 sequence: CASSFGTAYEQYF. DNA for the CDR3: TGTGCCAGCAGCTTCGGGACAGCCTACGAGCAGTACTTC.